This T cell receptor beta chain is from a study of T cells after yellow fever vaccination. A few counts support this clonotype. Production of TCR cDNA was by 5'RACE template switching, which also added a universal primer site and UMIs. TCRdb independently ran MiXCR on the 5' RACE reads; one entry per CDR3 protein. The profile shows about 340,000 distinct CDR3 sequences, around 12% of them singletons. Per the germline V gene, CDR1 is SGHTA and CDR2 is FQGNSA. Trimming stripped 1 base from V and 0 bases from J, with 13 bases between. CDR3 length: 16 residues. The TCR comes from a man in his late teens or twenties who received the YFV17D yellow fever vaccine. Sample: CD4+ T cells sorted from PBMCs, taken 15 days after the yellow fever booster vaccination. The J gene is TRBJ2-7, the V gene TRBV7-2; possibly TRBD1 or TRBD2 for D (6 bases each). DNA for the CDR3: TGTGCCAGCAGCTTAGTTGGGGGGCCAAGCTCCTACGAGCAGTACTTC. Its translation: CASSLVGGPSSYEQYF.